These T cell receptor beta chains were read from a single sample in a study of T cells in Graves' hyperthyroidism and ophthalmopathy. TCRdb processed the multiplex PCR reads anew with MiXCR; each CDR3 protein has one entry. The table has a few hundred thousand distinct CDR3 sequences, approximately 13% seen once. The material sequenced was blood. The receptors were sampled from a young man with Graves' hyperthyroidism that later progressed to Graves' ophthalmopathy. Both conserved end residues are part of each CDR3. Fields, in order: J gene, clone size, V gene, CDR3 length, D gene, CDR3 protein, CDR3 DNA. D genes are given only for firm matches. Some rows mark clone size as missing; the rest say once, few, many or name a class of expanded clone.

>TRBJ2-3|many|TRBV28|17|-
CASSFTFRDLREDTQYF
TGTGCCAGCAGTTTTACCTTCCGGGACCTTAGGGAAGATACGCAGTATTTT
>TRBJ2-7|many|TRBV10-2|13|TRBD1
CASSGDRFYEQYF
TGCGCCAGCAGTGGGGACAGGTTCTACGAGCAGTACTTC
>TRBJ1-1|-|TRBV12-3/TRBV12-4|13|-
CASSGGNAGEAFF
TGTGCCAGCAGCGGCGGGAACGCTGGGGAAGCTTTCTTT
>TRBJ2-4|many|TRBV5-1|14|-
CASSLTVAKNIQYF
TGCGCCAGCAGCTTGACAGTAGCCAAAAACATTCAGTACTTC
>TRBJ2-7|many|TRBV20-1|14|-
CSAEGTGVSYEQYF
TGCAGTGCCGAAGGGACGGGAGTCTCCTACGAGCAGTACTTC
>TRBJ2-3|-|TRBV4-1|19|TRBD2
CASSQGPYRLAGDTDTQYF
TGCGCCAGCAGCCAAGGGCCTTATCGTCTAGCGGGAGACACAGATACGCAGTATTTT
>TRBJ2-2|many|TRBV28|17|-
CASSNSEGGMDTGELFF
TGTGCCAGCAGCAACTCGGAAGGGGGTATGGACACCGGGGAGCTGTTTTTT
>TRBJ1-2|-|TRBV3-1|19|TRBD1
CASSPMSPGQGTPNYGYTF
TGTGCCAGCAGCCCTATGTCCCCGGGACAGGGGACTCCTAACTATGGCTACACCTTC
>TRBJ2-5|once|TRBV10-3|16|TRBD1
CAISESDRGPQETQYF
TGTGCCATCAGTGAGTCAGACAGGGGGCCTCAAGAGACCCAGTACTTC
>TRBJ2-2|-|TRBV7-2|15|TRBD1
CASSFRTGISGELFF
TGTGCCAGCAGTTTTCGGACAGGGATATCCGGGGAGCTGTTTTTT
>TRBJ1-1|many|TRBV12-3/TRBV12-4|17|-
CASSLFLYSRAPTEAFF
TGTGCCAGCAGTTTATTCCTGTACTCCCGGGCCCCGACTGAAGCTTTCTTT
>TRBJ2-5|-|TRBV20-1|13|TRBD2
CSASGRAAETQYF
TGCAGTGCTAGCGGGAGGGCGGCAGAGACCCAGTACTTC
>TRBJ1-2|-|TRBV5-1|13|-
CASSLSELYGYTF
TGCGCCAGCAGCTTATCCGAACTCTATGGCTACACCTTC
>TRBJ1-2|-|TRBV4-1|13|-
CASSHLPVGGYTF
TGCGCCAGCAGCCACCTACCCGTAGGAGGCTACACCTTC
>TRBJ1-1|many|TRBV29-1|12|-
CSVTQTNTEAFF
TGCAGCGTTACACAGACGAACACTGAAGCTTTCTTT
>TRBJ1-5|-|TRBV10-2|14|-
CASGERAHNQPQHF
TGCGCCAGTGGGGAGAGGGCCCACAATCAGCCCCAGCATTTT
>TRBJ2-2|many|TRBV12-3/TRBV12-4|16|TRBD1
CASSQPGQGDTGELFF
TGTGCCAGCAGTCAACCGGGACAGGGGGACACCGGGGAGCTGTTTTTT
>TRBJ1-1|many|TRBV18|14|-
CASSRYRGDTEAFF
TGTGCCAGCTCACGATATAGAGGGGACACTGAAGCTTTCTTT
>TRBJ2-7|-|TRBV4-1|16|-
CASSQGWVSSPYEQYF
TGCGCCAGCAGCCAAGGTTGGGTCTCTTCCCCCTACGAGCAGTACTTC
>TRBJ1-3|many|TRBV7-8|15|-
CASSLDRSSGNTIYF
TGTGCCAGCAGCCTAGACAGGAGCTCTGGAAACACCATATATTTT
>TRBJ1-5|few|TRBV7-6|16|-
CASSQRDPRSNQPQHF
TGTGCCAGCAGCCAACGGGACCCAAGGAGCAATCAGCCCCAGCATTTT
>TRBJ1-5|few|TRBV30|13|-
CAWSVIGSQPQHF
TGTGCCTGGAGTGTAATTGGTTCGCAGCCCCAGCATTTT
>TRBJ2-5|many|TRBV12-3/TRBV12-4|15|-
CASSFSQAGRETQYF
TGTGCCAGCAGTTTCAGTCAGGCGGGGAGGGAGACCCAGTACTTC
>TRBJ1-5|few|TRBV10-2|14|-
CASSELRDNQPQHF
TGCGCCAGCAGTGAGTTAAGGGACAATCAGCCCCAGCATTTT
>TRBJ2-1|-|TRBV7-2|17|TRBD2
CASSWGGLAGIYNEQFF
TGTGCCAGCAGCTGGGGGGGACTAGCGGGGATATACAATGAGCAGTTCTTC
>TRBJ1-2|-|TRBV5-4|13|-
CASSLDRGRESTF
TGTGCCAGCAGCTTGGATAGGGGTCGGGAAAGCACCTTC
>TRBJ1-2|many|TRBV18|13|-
CASSNITNYGYTF
TGTGCCAGCTCCAACATCACTAACTATGGCTACACCTTC
>TRBJ2-7|-|TRBV28|17|-
CASSLISPGGGTYEQYF
TGTGCCAGCAGTTTAATATCCCCGGGTGGAGGGACCTACGAGCAGTACTTC
>TRBJ1-2|-|TRBV19|13|-
CASSIDRWDGYTF
TGTGCCAGTAGTATAGATCGCTGGGATGGCTACACCTTC
>TRBJ2-7|many|TRBV30|13|-
CAWRLTDSYEQYF
TGTGCCTGGAGACTTACAGACTCCTACGAGCAGTACTTC
>TRBJ1-1|many|TRBV28|14|-
CASRIRGVNTEAFF
TGTGCCAGCAGAATCCGCGGGGTGAACACTGAAGCTTTCTTT
>TRBJ2-7|-|TRBV3-1|16|-
CASSQVNQDRFYEQYF
TGTGCCAGCAGCCAAGTAAACCAGGACAGATTTTACGAGCAGTACTTC
>TRBJ2-2|many|TRBV5-1|18|-
CASSLKTGGRLNTGELFF
TGCGCCAGCAGCTTGAAAACAGGCGGCCGACTGAACACCGGGGAGCTGTTTTTT
>TRBJ1-1|-|TRBV5-4|16|-
CASSYISTAPAAEAFF
TGTGCCAGCAGCTACATATCGACGGCCCCTGCGGCTGAAGCTTTCTTT
>TRBJ2-3|few|TRBV30|14|TRBD1
CAWTTGGNTDTQYF
TGTGCCTGGACGACAGGGGGAAACACAGATACGCAGTATTTT